This T cell receptor beta chain originates from a study of T cell repertoires in ileal Crohn's disease. The study, taken as a whole, reports: Every patient over 26.8% clonality showed endoscopic recurrence.

The CDR3 is 13 amino acids. TCRB immunosequencing input was approximately 510 nanograms of biopsy DNA per sample. This table comes from immunoSEQ multiplex PCR, and its TCRdb copy is limited to in-frame clones, with some not included. This sample yields some 1,700 clones, of which roughly 91% are seen a single time; roughly 6.3% belongs to the top ten. Time point defined: neoterminal ileum biopsy at postoperative endoscopy, about 6 months after surgery. About this clone: No antigen is known for it.

The source is an adult with Crohn's disease. Sequences were obtained from ileal tissue. This chain connects TRBV21-1 to TRBJ2-7. TRBV21-1 is shown as a pseudogene. CDR3 amino acids: CASSNGPRSQQYV. The CDR3 DNA reads as TGTGCCAGCAGCAACGGCCCAAGGTCGCAGCAGTACGTC.